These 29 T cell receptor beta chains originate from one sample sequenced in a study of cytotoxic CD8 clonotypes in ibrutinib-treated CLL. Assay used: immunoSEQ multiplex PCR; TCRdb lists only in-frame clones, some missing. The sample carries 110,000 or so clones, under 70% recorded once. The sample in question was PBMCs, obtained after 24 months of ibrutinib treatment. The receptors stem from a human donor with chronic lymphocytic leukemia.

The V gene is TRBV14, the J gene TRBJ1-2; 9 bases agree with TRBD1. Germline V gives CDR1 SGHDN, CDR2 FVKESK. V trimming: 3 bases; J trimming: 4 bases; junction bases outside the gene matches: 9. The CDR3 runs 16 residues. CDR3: CASSQSATGGTYGYTF. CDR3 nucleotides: TGTGCCAGCAGCCAGTCGGCGACAGGGGGAACCTATGGCTACACCTTC.

CDR3 coding DNA: TGTGCCAGCAGTGAACAGGCGATCAATCAGCCCCAGCATTTT. It is translated as CASSEQAINQPQHF. The chain uses TRBV2 and TRBJ1-5, with D unclear. The CDR3 runs to 14 residues. The germline V gene has CDR1 SNHLY and CDR2 FYNNEI. V lost 2 bases, J lost 3 bases, and 8 bases lay in between.

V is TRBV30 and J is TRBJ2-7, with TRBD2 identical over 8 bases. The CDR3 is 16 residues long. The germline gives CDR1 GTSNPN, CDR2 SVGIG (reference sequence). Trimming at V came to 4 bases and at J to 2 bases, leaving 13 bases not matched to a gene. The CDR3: CAWNPPAWTSTYEQYF. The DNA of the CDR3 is TGTGCCTGGAACCCCCCCGCATGGACTAGCACCTACGAGCAGTACTTC.

The CDR3 sequence is CASSSGDRDTGELFF. The CDR3 DNA is TGTGCCAGCAGTTCCGGGGACAGGGACACCGGGGAGCTGTTTTTT. The genes are TRBV28 and TRBJ2-2, with 9 bases that match TRBD1. Germline values: CDR1 MDHEN, CDR2 SYDVKM. V trimming: 4 bases; J trimming: 3 bases; junction bases outside the gene matches: 3. The CDR3 has 15 residues. The whole variable domain, remainder taken from reference TRBV28 and TRBJ2-2, is DVKVTQSSRYLVKRTGEKVFLECVQDMDHENMFWYRQDPGLGLRLIYFSYDVKMKEKGDIPEGYSVSREKKERFSLILESASTNQTSMYLCASSSGDRDTGELFFGEGSRLTVL.

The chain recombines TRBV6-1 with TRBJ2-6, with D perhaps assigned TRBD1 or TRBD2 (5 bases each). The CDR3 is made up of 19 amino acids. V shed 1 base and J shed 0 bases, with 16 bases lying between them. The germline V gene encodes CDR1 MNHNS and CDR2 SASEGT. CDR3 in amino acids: CASSEGDLTSLSGANVLTF. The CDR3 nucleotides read TGTGCCAGCAGTGAAGGGGACCTAACAAGCCTCTCTGGGGCCAACGTCCTGACTTTC.

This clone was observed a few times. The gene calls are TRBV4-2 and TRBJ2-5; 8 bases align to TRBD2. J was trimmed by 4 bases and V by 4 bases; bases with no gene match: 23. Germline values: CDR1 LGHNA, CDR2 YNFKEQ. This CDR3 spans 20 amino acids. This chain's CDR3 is CASSPLLPGTSPGAGETQYF. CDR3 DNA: TGTGCCAGCAGCCCTCTTCTCCCCGGGACTAGTCCCGGAGCGGGAGAGACCCAGTACTTC.

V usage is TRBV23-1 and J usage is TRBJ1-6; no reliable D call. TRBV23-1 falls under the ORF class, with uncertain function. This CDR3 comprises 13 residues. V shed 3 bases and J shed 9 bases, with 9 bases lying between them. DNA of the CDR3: TGCGCCAGCAGTCACCGCGCGGGTTCACCCCTCCACTTT. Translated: CASSHRAGSPLHF.

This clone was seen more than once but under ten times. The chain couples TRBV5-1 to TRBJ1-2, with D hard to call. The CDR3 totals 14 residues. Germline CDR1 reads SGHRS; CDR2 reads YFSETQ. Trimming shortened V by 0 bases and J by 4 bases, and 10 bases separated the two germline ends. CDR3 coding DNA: TGCGCCAGCAGCTTGGTTCAGGATGGCTATGGCTACACCTTC. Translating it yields CASSLVQDGYGYTF.

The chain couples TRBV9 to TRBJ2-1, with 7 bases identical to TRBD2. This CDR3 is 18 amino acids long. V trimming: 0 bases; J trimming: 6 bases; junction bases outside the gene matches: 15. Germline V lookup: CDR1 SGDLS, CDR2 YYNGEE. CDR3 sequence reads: CASSVADPWGGRVNEQFF. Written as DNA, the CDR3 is TGTGCCAGCAGCGTAGCCGACCCCTGGGGAGGGAGGGTCAATGAGCAGTTCTTC.

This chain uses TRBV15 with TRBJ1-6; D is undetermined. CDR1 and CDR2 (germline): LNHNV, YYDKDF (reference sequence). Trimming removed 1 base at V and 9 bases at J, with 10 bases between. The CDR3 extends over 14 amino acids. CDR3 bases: TGTGCCACCAGCAGAGTAAGGGCGAGTTCACCCCTCCACTTT. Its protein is CATSRVRASSPLHF.

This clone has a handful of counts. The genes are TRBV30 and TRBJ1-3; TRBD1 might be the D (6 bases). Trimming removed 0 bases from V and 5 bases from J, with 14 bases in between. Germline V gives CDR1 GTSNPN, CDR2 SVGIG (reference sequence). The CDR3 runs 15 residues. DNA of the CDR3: TGTGCCTGGAGTGTAAGCGCGACAGGAAGAAACACCATATATTTT. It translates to CAWSVSATGRNTIYF.

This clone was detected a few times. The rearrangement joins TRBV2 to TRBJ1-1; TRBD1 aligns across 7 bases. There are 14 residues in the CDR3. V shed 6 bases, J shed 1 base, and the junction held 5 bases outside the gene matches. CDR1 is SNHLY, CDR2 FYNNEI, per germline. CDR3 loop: CASRTGSGNTEAFF. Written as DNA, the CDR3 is TGTGCCAGCAGGACAGGGTCGGGGAACACTGAAGCTTTCTTT.

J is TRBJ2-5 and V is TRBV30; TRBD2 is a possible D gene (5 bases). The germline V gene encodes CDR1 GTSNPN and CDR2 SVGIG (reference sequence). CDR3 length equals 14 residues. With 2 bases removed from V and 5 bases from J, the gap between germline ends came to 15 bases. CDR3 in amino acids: CAWSHRGDMETQYF. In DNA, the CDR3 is TGTGCCTGGAGTCATCGGGGAGATATGGAGACCCAGTACTTC.

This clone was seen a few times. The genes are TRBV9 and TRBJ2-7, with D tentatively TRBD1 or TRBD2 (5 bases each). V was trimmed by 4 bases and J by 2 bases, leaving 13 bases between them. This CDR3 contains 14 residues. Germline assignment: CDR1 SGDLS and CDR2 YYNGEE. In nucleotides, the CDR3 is TGTGCCAGCAGCTTGGGACCGTACCCCTACGAGCAGTACTTC. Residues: CASSLGPYPYEQYF.

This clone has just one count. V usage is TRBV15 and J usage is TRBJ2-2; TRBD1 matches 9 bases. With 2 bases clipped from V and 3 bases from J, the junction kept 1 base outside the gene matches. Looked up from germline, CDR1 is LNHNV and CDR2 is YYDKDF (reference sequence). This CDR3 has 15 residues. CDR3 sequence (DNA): TGTGCCACCAGCAGACGGGACAGGGACACCGGGGAGCTGTTTTTT. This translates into CATSRRDRDTGELFF.

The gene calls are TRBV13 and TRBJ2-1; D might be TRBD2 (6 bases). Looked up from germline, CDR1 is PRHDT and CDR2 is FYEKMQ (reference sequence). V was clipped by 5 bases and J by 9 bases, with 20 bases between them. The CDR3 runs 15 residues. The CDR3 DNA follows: TGTGCCAGCAGCCTCACCACCACACTAGCTAGTGAGCAGTTCTTC. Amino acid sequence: CASSLTTTLASEQFF.

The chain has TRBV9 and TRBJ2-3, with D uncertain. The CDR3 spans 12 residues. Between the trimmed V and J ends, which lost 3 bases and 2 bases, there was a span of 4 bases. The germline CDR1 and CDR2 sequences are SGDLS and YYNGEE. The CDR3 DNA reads TGTGCCAGCAGCGCCTACACAGATACGCAGTATTTT. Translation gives CASSAYTDTQYF.

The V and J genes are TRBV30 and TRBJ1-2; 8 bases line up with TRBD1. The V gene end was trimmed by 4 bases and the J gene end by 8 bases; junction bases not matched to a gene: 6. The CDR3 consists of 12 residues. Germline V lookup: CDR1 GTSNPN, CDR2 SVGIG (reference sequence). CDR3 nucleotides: TGTGCCTGGACCCAGGGGGCGCGCGGCTACACCTTC. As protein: CAWTQGARGYTF.

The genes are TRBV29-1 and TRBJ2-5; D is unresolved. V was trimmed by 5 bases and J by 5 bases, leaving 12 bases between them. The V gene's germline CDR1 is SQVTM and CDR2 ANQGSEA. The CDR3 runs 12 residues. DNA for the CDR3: TGCAGCGTTCATTTGCAAACGGAGACCCAGTACTTC. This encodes CSVHLQTETQYF.

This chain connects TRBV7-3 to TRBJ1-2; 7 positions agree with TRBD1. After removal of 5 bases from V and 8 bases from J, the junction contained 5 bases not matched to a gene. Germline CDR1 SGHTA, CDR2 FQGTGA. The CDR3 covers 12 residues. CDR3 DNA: TGTGCCAGCAGCAAGACAGGGTCCGGCTACACCTTC. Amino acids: CASSKTGSGYTF.

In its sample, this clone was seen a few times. The DNA of the CDR3 is TGTGCCTGGACCCGAGGACAGGGAAGGGTTAACACTGAAGCTTTCTTT. Its protein is CAWTRGQGRVNTEAFF. The gene calls are TRBV30 and TRBJ1-1, with 8 bases aligning to TRBD1. The V and J ends lost 4 bases and 2 bases, in that order; junction bases with no gene match: 12. CDR1 is GTSNPN, CDR2 SVGIG, per germline (reference sequence). There are 16 residues in the CDR3.

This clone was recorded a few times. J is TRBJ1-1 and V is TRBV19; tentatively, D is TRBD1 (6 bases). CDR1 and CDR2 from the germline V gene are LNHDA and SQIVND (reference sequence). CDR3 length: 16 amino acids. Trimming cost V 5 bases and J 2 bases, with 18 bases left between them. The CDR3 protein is CASSPETGTPNTEAFF. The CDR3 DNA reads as TGTGCCAGTAGTCCGGAAACCGGGACACCAAACACTGAAGCTTTCTTT. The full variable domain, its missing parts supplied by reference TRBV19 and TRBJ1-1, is DGGITQSPKYLFRKEGQNVTLSCEQNLNHDAMYWYRQDPGQGLRLIYYSQIVNDFQKGDIAEGYSVSREKKESFPLTVTSAQKNPTAFYLCASSPETGTPNTEAFFGQGTRLTVV.

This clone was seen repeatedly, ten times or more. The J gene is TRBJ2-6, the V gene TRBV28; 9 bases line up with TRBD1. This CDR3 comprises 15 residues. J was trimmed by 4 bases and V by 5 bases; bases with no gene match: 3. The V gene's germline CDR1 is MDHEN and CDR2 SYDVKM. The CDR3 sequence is CASSGTGYGANVLTF. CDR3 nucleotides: TGTGCCAGCAGTGGGACAGGGTACGGGGCCAACGTCCTGACTTTC.

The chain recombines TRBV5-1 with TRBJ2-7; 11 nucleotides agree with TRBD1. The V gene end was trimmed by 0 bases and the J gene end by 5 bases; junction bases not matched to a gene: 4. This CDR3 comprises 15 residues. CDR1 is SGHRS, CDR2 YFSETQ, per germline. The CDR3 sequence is CASSLGRDRGNEQYF. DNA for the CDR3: TGCGCCAGCAGCTTGGGCCGGGACAGGGGGAACGAGCAGTACTTC.

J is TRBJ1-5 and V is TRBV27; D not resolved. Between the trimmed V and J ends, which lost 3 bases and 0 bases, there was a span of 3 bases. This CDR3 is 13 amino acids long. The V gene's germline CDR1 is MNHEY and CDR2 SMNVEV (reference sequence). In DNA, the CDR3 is TGTGCCAGCAGTTTTTATAGCAATCAGCCCCAGCATTTT. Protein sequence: CASSFYSNQPQHF.

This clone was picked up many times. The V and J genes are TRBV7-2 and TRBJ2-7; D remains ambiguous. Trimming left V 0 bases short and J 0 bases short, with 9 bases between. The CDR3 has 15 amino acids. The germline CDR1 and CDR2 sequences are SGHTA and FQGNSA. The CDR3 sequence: CASSLAPSPSYEQYF. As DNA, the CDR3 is TGTGCCAGCAGCTTAGCGCCGTCCCCCTCCTACGAGCAGTACTTC. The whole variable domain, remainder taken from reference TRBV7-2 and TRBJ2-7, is GAGVSQSPSNKVTEKGKDVELRCDPISGHTALYWYRQSLGQGLEFLIYFQGNSAPDKSGLPSDRFSAERTGGSVSTLTIQRTQQEDSAVYLCASSLAPSPSYEQYFGPGTRLTVT.

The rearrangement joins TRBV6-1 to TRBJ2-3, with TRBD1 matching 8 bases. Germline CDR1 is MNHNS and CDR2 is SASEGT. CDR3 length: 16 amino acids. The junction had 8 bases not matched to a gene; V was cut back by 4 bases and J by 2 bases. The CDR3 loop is CASSAWTGHLTDTQYF. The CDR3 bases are TGTGCCAGCAGTGCCTGGACAGGGCACCTCACAGATACGCAGTATTTT.

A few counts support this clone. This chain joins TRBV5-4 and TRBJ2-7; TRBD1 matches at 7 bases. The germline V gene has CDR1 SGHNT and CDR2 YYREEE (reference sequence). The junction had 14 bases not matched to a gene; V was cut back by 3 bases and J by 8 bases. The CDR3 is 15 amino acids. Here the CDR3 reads CASSSTQGQPRKQYF. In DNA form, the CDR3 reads TGTGCCAGCAGCTCCACTCAGGGACAGCCGAGAAAGCAGTACTTC. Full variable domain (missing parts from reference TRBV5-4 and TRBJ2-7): ETGVTQSPTHLIKTRGQQVTLRCSSQSGHNTVSWYQQALGQGPQFIFQYYREEENGRGNFPPRFSGLQFPNYSSELNVNALELDDSALYLCASSSTQGQPRKQYFGPGTRLTVT.

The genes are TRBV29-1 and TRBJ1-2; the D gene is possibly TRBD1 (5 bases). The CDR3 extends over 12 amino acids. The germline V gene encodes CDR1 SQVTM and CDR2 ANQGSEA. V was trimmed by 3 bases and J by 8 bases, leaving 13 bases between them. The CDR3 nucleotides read TGCAGCGTTGAGGGCAGGGCTCAGGGCTACACCTTC. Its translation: CSVEGRAQGYTF.